The source of this TCR beta chain is a study of CD8 T cells in Susac syndrome. RNA was extracted with the RNeasy kit, and a quantity of roughly 0.5 to 1 ug was reverse transcribed using random hexamers. Across 54 Vbeta and 13 Jbeta, TCR beta CDR3 was amplified with immunoSEQ multiplex PCR. TCRdb re-called the immunoSEQ multiplex PCR reads with MiXCR, one entry per CDR3 protein. The profile covers roughly 200,000 distinct CDR3 sequences, with approximately 94% appearing a single time and about 0.1% taken by the ten largest. The germline CDR1 and CDR2 sequences are LGHDT and YNNKEL (reference sequence). CDR3 size: 11 residues. V was trimmed by 8 bases and J by 9 bases, leaving 11 bases between them. Healthy donors served as age- and sex-matched controls. Negative isolation yielded CD8+ and CD4+ T cells; FACS enriched TEMRA cells. Note on this clonotype: Its target is unknown.

Whole-study results and caveats: The study acknowledged a relatively small number of individuals in its TCR sequencing and HLA analysis.

The receptor's source is a human donor in good health. The sample comprised CD4+ T cells from PBMCs. The rearrangement uses TRBV3-1 and TRBJ2-1; D could derive from TRBD1 or TRBD2 (5 bases each). This CDR3 is CASGWDGEQFF. The CDR3 region has the DNA TGTGCCAGCGGGTGGGACGGTGAGCAGTTCTTC.